This passage covers 17 T cell receptor beta chains from one sample sequenced in a study of blood T cell repertoires in COVID-19. The table came from immunoSEQ multiplex PCR; TCRdb's copy has only in-frame clones and leaves some out. The sample has approximately 170,000 clones; roughly 80% are singletons. Sequencing was performed on peripheral blood. These receptors were collected from a man in his 70s with active or convalescent COVID-19.

The rearrangement uses TRBV6-4 and TRBJ1-6; 11 nucleotides match TRBD1. V gave up 5 bases and J gave up 10 bases; unmatched junction bases: 16. Germline CDR1 and CDR2: MRHNA and SNTAGT. CDR3 size: 18 residues. DNA for the CDR3: TGTGCCAGCAGTCTACACTCCGGGACAGGGGGACCGGGGTCACCCCTCCACTTT. Its translation: CASSLHSGTGGPGSPLHF.

To note about this clone: This may stem from a read error, because a much larger clone lies one nucleotide away. Within the sample, other DNA sequences also encode this same CDR3. The chain recombines TRBV11-2 with TRBJ1-6; D is perhaps TRBD1 (5 bases). Trimming took 5 bases from V and 14 from J, leaving 13 bases between them. The CDR3 runs to 12 residues. CDR1 is SGHAT and CDR2 is FQNNGV in the germline V gene. The CDR3: CASSVLGGALHF. CDR3 bases: TGTGCCAGCAGCGTCCTTGGAGGGGCCCTCCACTTT.

The chain carries TRBV28 and TRBJ2-1; tentative D call: TRBD1 (6 bases). Deletions cut 3 bases from V and 8 bases from J, with 17 bases between. The CDR3 contains 15 residues. Germline CDR1 MDHEN, CDR2 SYDVKM. The CDR3 spells CASSLGGGIDDEQFF. The CDR3 DNA reads as TGTGCCAGCAGTTTGGGTGGGGGCATCGATGATGAGCAGTTCTTC.

The chain combines TRBV5-5 with TRBJ1-6, with 7 bases aligning to TRBD1. V shed 0 bases, J shed 8 bases, and the junction held 8 bases outside the gene matches. Germline-derived CDR1 and CDR2 are SGHKS and YYEKEE (reference sequence). The CDR3 totals 16 residues. In DNA form, the CDR3 reads TGTGCCAGCAGCTTGGTGGGACAGTTTAAAGATTCACCCCTCCACTTT. Protein product: CASSLVGQFKDSPLHF.

This rearrangement joins TRBV19 to TRBJ1-2; TRBD1 matches at 7 bases. V dropped 5 bases and J dropped 8; count of bases not matched to a gene: 14. The CDR3 has 15 amino acids. Per germline, CDR1 LNHDA and CDR2 SQIVND (reference sequence). This CDR3 is CASSPRDRTMVGYTF. The CDR3 DNA follows: TGTGCCAGTAGTCCCCGGGACAGAACTATGGTGGGCTACACCTTC.

V is TRBV4-3 and J is TRBJ1-6; the D is unclear. The CDR3 runs 15 residues. The V gene's germline CDR1 is LGHNA and CDR2 YSLEER. V lost 4 bases, J lost 7 bases, and 14 bases lay in between. CDR3 bases: TGCGCCAGCAGCCCACAGCGGGGTGCCAATTCACCCCTCCACTTT. This translates into CASSPQRGANSPLHF.

The rearrangement links TRBV6-1 to TRBJ1-5; TRBD1 might be the D (5 bases). The germline V gene has CDR1 MNHNS and CDR2 SASEGT. V gave up 3 bases and J gave up 5 bases, with 8 bases separating them. The CDR3 length is 13 residues. The CDR3 coding sequence is TGTGCCAGCAGTGACCAGGGTTATCAGCCCCAGCATTTT. Residues: CASSDQGYQPQHF.

This sequence joins TRBV5-1 and TRBJ2-1, with TRBD1 matching over 7 bases. J lost 8 bases, V lost 0 bases, and 5 bases had no gene match. There are 14 residues in the CDR3. Looked up from germline, CDR1 is SGHRS and CDR2 is YFSETQ. DNA for the CDR3: TGCGCCAGCAGCTTGGGACAGGGCTATGATGAGCAGTTCTTC. Protein: CASSLGQGYDEQFF.

This clone was counted a single time. The V gene is TRBV28, the J gene TRBJ1-1; 8 positions agree with TRBD1. CDR3 length: 15 residues. J lost 2 bases, V lost 7 bases, and 9 bases had no gene match. Germline CDR1 MDHEN, CDR2 SYDVKM. The CDR3 DNA reads TGTGCCAGCACCACGTCCGGGACAGGCAACACTGAAGCTTTCTTT. Translation: CASTTSGTGNTEAFF.

CDR3 region: CASSPSEGDVGEKLFF. For the CDR3, the DNA is TGTGCCAGCAGCCCCTCTGAGGGGGACGTAGGGGAAAAACTGTTTTTT. The gene calls are TRBV5-4 and TRBJ1-4; D possibly corresponds to TRBD1 (6 bases). V lost 4 bases and J 8 bases, leaving 21 bases between the germline ends. The CDR3 consists of 16 residues. Germline-derived CDR1 and CDR2 are SGHNT and YYREEE (reference sequence).

The chain is built from TRBV15 and TRBJ1-3; D possibly corresponds to TRBD1 (6 bases). V lost 1 base and J lost 7, with 11 bases in between. This CDR3 spans 14 amino acids. CDR1 and CDR2 from the germline V gene are LNHNV and YYDKDF (reference sequence). CDR3 DNA: TGTGCCACCAGCAGAGTTGGGGGGGCGAACACCATATATTTT. It translates to CATSRVGGANTIYF.

The chain employs TRBV19 and TRBJ1-3, with TRBD1 as a possible D gene (5 bases). CDR1 is LNHDA, CDR2 SQIVND, per germline (reference sequence). Trimming stripped 8 bases from V and 0 bases from J, with 14 bases between. The CDR3 is 15 residues long. In nucleotides, the CDR3 is TGTGCCAGTTCCACGACAGTTCGCTCTGGAAACACCATATATTTT. Amino acids: CASSTTVRSGNTIYF.

This clone was detected once. For the CDR3, the DNA is TGTGCCAGCTCACCACCGGGACTAGCGGGAGGCGGTGGAGATACGCAGTATTTT. It translates to CASSPPGLAGGGGDTQYF. The rearrangement links TRBV18 to TRBJ2-3; 15 bases match TRBD2. J lost 5 bases, V lost 0 bases, and 6 bases had no gene match. Germline values: CDR1 KGHSH, CDR2 LQKENI. The CDR3 contains 18 residues.

This clone was seen a single time. J is TRBJ1-4 and V is TRBV7-9; TRBD1 matches 8 bases. In germline, CDR1 is SEHNR, CDR2 FQNEAQ (reference sequence). The CDR3 runs to 14 residues. Trimming cost V 5 bases and J 6 bases; bases outside gene matches: 5. The CDR3 is CASSRGQGDEKLFF. The DNA of the CDR3 is TGTGCCAGCAGCCGTGGACAGGGTGATGAAAAACTGTTTTTT.

The chain is built from TRBV19 and TRBJ2-2; a possible D gene is TRBD2 (5 bases). Trimming shortened V by 6 bases and J by 3 bases, and 11 bases separated the two germline ends. The CDR3 is made up of 14 amino acids. From germline, CDR1 is LNHDA and CDR2 SQIVND (reference sequence). The CDR3 DNA follows: TGTGCCAGTAGCGGTCCAGCGGACACCGGGGAGCTGTTTTTT. It specifies CASSGPADTGELFF.

The chain combines TRBV11-2 with TRBJ1-4; TRBD1 matches 8 bases. Germline V gene data show CDR1 as SGHAT and CDR2 as FQNNGV. The CDR3 has 16 amino acids. J lost 3 bases, V lost 4 bases, and 7 bases had no gene match. The DNA for the CDR3 is TGTGCCAGCAGCTCTAAAACAGGGGGGGCTAATGAAAAACTGTTTTTT. Amino acid sequence: CASSSKTGGANEKLFF.

The chain recombines TRBV11-3 with TRBJ2-3, with a possible D match to TRBD2 (5 bases). Germline V lookup: CDR1 SGHNT, CDR2 YENEEA. CDR3 length: 15 amino acids. V gave up 0 bases and J gave up 1 base, with 8 bases separating them. The CDR3 loop is CASSLDGRGTDTQYF. CDR3 coding DNA: TGTGCCAGCAGCTTAGATGGGCGGGGCACAGATACGCAGTATTTT.